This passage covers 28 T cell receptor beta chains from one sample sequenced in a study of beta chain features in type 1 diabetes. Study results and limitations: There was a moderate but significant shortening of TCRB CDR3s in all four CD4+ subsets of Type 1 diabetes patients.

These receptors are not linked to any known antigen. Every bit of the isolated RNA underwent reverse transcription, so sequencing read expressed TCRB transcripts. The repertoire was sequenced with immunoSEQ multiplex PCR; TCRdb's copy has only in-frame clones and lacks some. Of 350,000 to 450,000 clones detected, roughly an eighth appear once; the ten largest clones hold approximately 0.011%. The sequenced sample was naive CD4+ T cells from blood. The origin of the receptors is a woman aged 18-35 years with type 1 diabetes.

The CDR3 region has the DNA TGTGCCAGCAGCTTAGCTGTTGGGGGGGGCACCACAGATACGCAGTATTTT. As protein: CASSLAVGGGTTDTQYF. This chain connects TRBV7-2 to TRBJ2-3; TRBD2 might be the D (7 bases). This CDR3 has 17 residues. The V end was cut by 0 bases, the J end by 2 bases, with 15 bases between. CDR1 SGHTA and CDR2 FQGNSA come from the germline V gene.

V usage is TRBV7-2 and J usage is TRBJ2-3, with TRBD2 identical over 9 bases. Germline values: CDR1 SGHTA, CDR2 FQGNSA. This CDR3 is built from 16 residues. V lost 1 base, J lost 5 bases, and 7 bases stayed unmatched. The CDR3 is CASSLVGGGAGDTQYF. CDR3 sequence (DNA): TGTGCCAGCAGCTTAGTCGGCGGGGGGGCGGGAGATACGCAGTATTTT.

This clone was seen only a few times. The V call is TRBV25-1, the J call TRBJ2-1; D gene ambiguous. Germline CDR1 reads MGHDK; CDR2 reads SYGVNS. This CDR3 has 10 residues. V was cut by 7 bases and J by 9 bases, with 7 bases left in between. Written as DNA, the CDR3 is TGTGCCAGCACCCCCGGTGAGCAGTTCTTC. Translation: CASTPGEQFF.

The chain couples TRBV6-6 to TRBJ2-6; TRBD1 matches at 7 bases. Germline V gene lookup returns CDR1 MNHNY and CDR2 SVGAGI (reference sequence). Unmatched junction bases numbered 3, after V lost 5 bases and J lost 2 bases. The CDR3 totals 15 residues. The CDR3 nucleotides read TGTGCCAGCAGTACAGGGACAGCTGGGGCCAACGTCCTGACTTTC. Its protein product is CASSTGTAGANVLTF.

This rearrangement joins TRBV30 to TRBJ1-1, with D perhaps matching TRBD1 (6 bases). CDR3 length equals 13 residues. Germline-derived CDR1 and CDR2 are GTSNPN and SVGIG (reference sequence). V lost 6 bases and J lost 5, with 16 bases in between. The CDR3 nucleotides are TGTGCCTGCTCTCCTGGGGGGGCGACTGAAGCTTTCTTT. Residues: CACSPGGATEAFF.

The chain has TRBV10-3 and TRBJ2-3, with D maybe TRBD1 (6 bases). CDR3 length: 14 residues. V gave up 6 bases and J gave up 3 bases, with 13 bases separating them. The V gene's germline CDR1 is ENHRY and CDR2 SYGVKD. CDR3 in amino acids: CAISDRSGTDTQYF. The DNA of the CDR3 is TGTGCCATCAGCGACAGGTCTGGTACAGATACGCAGTATTTT.

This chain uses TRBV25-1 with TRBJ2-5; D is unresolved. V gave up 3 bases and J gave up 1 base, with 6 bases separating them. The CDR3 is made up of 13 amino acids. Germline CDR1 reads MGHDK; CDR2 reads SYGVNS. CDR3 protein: CASSEASQETQYF. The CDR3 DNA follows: TGTGCCAGCAGTGAGGCCTCCCAAGAGACCCAGTACTTC.

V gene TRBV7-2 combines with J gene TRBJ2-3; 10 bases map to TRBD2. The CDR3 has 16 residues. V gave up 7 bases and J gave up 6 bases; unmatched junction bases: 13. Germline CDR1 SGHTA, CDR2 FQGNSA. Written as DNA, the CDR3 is TGTGCCAGCACCCTAGTGAGCGGGAGGGCCGTCGATACGCAGTATTTT. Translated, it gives CASTLVSGRAVDTQYF.

The CDR3 sequence is CAWSHSWEQYF. CDR3 sequence (DNA): TGTGCCTGGAGCCACTCTTGGGAGCAGTACTTC. V and J are TRBV30 and TRBJ2-7; D unclear. The germline V gene encodes CDR1 GTSNPN and CDR2 SVGIG (reference sequence). CDR3 length: 11 amino acids. The V gene lost 3 bases and the J gene lost 7 bases, with 10 bases spanning the gap.

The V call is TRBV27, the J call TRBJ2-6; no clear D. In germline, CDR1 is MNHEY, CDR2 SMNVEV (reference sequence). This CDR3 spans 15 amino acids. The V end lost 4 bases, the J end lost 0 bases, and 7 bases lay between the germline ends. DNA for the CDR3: TGTGCCAGCAGTTCGGTCCTCTCTGGGGCCAACGTCCTGACTTTC. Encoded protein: CASSSVLSGANVLTF. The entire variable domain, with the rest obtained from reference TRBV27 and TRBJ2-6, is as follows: EAQVTQNPRYLITVTGKKLTVTCSQNMNHEYMSWYRQDPGLGLRQIYYSMNVEVTDKGDVPEGYKVSRKEKRNFPLILESPSPNQTSLYFCASSSVLSGANVLTFGAGSRLTVL.

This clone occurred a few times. The CDR3: CASSRDRAGGEQYF. The CDR3 nucleotides read TGTGCCAGCAGCCGCGACAGGGCTGGGGGCGAGCAGTACTTC. The V and J genes are TRBV7-6 and TRBJ2-5, with TRBD1 matching over 7 bases. The tail of the sequence fits TRBJ2-7 better, so the J call may be wrong. The length of the CDR3 is 14 residues. CDR1 and CDR2 from the germline V gene are SGHVS and FNYEAQ.

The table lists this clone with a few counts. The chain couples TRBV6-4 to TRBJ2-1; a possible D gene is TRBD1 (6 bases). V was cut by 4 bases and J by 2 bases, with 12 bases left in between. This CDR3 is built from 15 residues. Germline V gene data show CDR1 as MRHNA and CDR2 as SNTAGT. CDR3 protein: CASSVSQGTYNEQFF. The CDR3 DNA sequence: TGTGCCAGCAGTGTCTCACAGGGCACCTACAATGAGCAGTTCTTC.

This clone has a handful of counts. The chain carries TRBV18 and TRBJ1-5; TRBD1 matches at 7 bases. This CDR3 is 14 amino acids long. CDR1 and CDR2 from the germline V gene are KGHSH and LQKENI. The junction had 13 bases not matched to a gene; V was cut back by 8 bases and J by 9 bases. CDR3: CASHDDRDGGPQHF. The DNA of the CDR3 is TGTGCCAGCCACGATGACAGGGACGGGGGGCCCCAGCATTTT.

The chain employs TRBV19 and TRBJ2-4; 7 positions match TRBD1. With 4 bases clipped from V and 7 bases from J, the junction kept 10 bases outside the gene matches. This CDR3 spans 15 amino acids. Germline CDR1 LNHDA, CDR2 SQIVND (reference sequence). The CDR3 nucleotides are TGTGCCAGTAGTAGACAGGGAACTCCCCCGAACATTCAGTACTTC. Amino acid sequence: CASSRQGTPPNIQYF. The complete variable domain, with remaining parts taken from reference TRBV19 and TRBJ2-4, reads DGGITQSPKYLFRKEGQNVTLSCEQNLNHDAMYWYRQDPGQGLRLIYYSQIVNDFQKGDIAEGYSVSREKKESFPLTVTSAQKNPTAFYLCASSRQGTPPNIQYFGAGTRLSVL.

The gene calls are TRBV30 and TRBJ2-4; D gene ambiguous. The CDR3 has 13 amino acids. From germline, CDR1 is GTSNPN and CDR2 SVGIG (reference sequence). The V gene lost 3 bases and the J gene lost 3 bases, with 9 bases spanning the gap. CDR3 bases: TGTGCCTGGAGCGGTCTGCTCAAAAACATTCAGTACTTC. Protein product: CAWSGLLKNIQYF.

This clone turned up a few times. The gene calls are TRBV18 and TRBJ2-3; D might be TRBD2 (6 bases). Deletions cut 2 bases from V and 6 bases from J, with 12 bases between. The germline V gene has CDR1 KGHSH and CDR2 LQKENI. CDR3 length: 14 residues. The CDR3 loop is CASSPFAGLDTQYF. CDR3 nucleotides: TGTGCCAGCTCACCATTTGCGGGATTGGATACGCAGTATTTT.

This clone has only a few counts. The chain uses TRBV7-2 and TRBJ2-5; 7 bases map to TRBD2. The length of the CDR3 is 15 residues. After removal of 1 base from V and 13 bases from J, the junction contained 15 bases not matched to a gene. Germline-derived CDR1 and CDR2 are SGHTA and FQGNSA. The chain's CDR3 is CASSLEVAGVPPWYF. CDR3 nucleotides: TGTGCCAGCAGCTTAGAGGTAGCGGGCGTCCCTCCCTGGTACTTC.

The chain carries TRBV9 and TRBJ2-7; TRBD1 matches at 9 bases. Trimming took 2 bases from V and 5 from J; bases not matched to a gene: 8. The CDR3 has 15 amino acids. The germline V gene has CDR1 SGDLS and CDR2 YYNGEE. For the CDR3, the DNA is TGTGCCAGCAGCGTTATGGGGACAGGGTCCCACGAGCAGTACTTC. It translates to CASSVMGTGSHEQYF.

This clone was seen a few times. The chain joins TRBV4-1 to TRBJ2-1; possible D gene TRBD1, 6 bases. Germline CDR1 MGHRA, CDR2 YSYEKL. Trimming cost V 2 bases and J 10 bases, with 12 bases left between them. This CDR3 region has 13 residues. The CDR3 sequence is CASSQPQGWEQFF. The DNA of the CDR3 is TGCGCCAGCAGCCAACCCCAGGGGTGGGAGCAGTTCTTC.

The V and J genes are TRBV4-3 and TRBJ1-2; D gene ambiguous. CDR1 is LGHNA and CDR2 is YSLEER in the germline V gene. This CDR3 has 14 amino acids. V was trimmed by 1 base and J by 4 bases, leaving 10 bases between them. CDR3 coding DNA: TGCGCCAGCAGCCAAGCCTCCCGTTCCTATGGCTACACCTTC. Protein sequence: CASSQASRSYGYTF.

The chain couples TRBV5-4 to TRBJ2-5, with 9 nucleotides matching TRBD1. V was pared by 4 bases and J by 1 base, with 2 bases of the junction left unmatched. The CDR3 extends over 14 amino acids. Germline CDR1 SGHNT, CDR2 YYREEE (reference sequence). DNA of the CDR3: TGTGCCAGCAGCCGGGGACAGGGCCAAGAGACCCAGTACTTC. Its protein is CASSRGQGQETQYF.

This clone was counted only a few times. The CDR3 DNA sequence: TGTGCCAGCGGACCGAGGTGGGGGGGCCTTGGAGATACGCAGTATTTT. Amino acids: CASGPRWGGLGDTQYF. The gene calls are TRBV7-2 and TRBJ2-3; tentatively, D is TRBD2 (7 bases). The germline gives CDR1 SGHTA, CDR2 FQGNSA. The CDR3 is 16 amino acids. Trimming left V 8 bases short and J 5 bases short, with 23 bases between.

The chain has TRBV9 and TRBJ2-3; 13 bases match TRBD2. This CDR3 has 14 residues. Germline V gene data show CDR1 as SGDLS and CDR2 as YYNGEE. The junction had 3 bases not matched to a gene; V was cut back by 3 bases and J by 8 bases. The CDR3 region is CASSAGLAGTTQYF. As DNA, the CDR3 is TGTGCCAGCAGCGCGGGACTAGCGGGAACTACGCAGTATTTT.

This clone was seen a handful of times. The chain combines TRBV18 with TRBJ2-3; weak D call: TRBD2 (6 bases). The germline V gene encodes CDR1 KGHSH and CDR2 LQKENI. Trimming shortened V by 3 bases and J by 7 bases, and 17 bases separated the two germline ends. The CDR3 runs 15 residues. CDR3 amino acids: CASSPAVGGGHTQYF. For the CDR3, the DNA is TGTGCCAGCTCACCCGCAGTCGGAGGAGGGCATACGCAGTATTTT.

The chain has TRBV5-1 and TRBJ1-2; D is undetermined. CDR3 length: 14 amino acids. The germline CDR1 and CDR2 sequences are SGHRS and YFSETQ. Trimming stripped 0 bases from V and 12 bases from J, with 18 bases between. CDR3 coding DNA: TGCGCCAGCAGCTTGGATGGCCTTTCATCCCCCAACACCTTC. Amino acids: CASSLDGLSSPNTF.

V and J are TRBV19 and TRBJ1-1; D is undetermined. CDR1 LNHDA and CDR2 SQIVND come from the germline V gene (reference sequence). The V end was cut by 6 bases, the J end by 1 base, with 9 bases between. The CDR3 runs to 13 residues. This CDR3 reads CASSVLPNTEAFF. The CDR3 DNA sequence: TGTGCCAGTAGCGTACTTCCGAACACTGAAGCTTTCTTT.

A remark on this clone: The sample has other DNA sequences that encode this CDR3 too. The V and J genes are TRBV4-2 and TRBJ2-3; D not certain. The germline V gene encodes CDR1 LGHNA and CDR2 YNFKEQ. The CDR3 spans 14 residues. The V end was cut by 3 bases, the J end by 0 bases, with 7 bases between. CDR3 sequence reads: CASSQAGSTDTQYF. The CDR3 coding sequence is TGTGCCAGCAGCCAGGCCGGGAGCACAGATACGCAGTATTTT.

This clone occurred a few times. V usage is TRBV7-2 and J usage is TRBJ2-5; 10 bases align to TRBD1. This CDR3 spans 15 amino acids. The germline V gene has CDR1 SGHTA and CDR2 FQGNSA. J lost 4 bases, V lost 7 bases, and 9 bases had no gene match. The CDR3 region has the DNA TGTGCCAGCATTGGGACAGGGGCTATTGGAGAGACCCAGTACTTC. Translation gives CASIGTGAIGETQYF.